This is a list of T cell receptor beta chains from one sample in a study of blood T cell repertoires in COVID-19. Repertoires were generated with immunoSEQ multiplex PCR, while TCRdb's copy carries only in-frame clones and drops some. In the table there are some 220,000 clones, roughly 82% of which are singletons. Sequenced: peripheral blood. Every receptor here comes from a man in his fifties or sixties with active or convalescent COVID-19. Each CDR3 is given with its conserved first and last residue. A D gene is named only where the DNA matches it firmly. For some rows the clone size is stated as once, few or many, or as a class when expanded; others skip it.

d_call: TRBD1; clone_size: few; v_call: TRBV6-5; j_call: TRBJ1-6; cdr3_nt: TGTGCCAGCATAACAGGGGACTATAATTCACCCCTCCACTTT; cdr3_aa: CASITGDYNSPLHF
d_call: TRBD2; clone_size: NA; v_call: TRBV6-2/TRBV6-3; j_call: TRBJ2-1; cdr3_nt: TGTGCCAGCAGTTACCCCGGGGGAGGGCTCCGTGGGAGTGAGCAGCTCTTC; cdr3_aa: CASSYPGGGLRGSEQLF
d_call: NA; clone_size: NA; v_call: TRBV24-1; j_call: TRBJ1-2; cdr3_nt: TGTGCCACCAGTGATCCCCGACAGGCCGCTAACTATGGCTACACCTTC; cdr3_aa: CATSDPRQAANYGYTF
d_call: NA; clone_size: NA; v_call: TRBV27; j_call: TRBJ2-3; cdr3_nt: TGTGCCAGCAGTAATCTAGGATATACGCAGTATTTT; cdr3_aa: CASSNLGYTQYF
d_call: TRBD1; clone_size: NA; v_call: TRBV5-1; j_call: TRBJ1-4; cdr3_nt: TGCGCCAGCAGCCCCCAGGGACAGCCTAATGAAAAACTGTTTTTT; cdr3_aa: CASSPQGQPNEKLFF
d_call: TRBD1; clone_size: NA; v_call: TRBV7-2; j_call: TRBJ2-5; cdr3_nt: TGTGCCAGCAGCTTCACCCCCGGGACAGGGGTGACCCAGTACTTC; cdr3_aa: CASSFTPGTGVTQYF
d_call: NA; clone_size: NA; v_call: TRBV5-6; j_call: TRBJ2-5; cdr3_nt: TGTGCCAGCAGCATCGTTAGCGGTTCCCAAGAGACCCAGTACTTC; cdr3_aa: CASSIVSGSQETQYF
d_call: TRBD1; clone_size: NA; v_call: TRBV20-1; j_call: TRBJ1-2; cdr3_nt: TGCAGTGCCGACAGGGGAAATGGCTACACCTTC; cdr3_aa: CSADRGNGYTF
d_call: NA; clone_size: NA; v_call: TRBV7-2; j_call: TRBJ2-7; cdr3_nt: TGTGCCAGCAGCTTGGGAAGGGGGGGGCTCCTCGAGCAGTACTTC; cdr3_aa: CASSLGRGGLLEQYF
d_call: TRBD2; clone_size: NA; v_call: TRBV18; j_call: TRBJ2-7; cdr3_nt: TGTGCCAGCTCCCCCGGGACTAGCGGGAATGGCGAGCAGTACTTC; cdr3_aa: CASSPGTSGNGEQYF
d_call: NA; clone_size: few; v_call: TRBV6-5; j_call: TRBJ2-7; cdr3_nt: TGTGCCAGCAGTTACTCCTGGGGCGGCGAGCAGTACTTC; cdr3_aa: CASSYSWGGEQYF
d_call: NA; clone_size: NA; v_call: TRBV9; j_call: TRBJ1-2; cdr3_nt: TGTGCCAGCAGCGTAGGACCCGGCAGGGCCGGCGACTATGGCTACACCTTC; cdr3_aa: CASSVGPGRAGDYGYTF
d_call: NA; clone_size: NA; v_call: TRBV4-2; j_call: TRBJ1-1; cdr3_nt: TGTGCCAGCAGCCAAGATCCGGGGATGAACACTGAAGCTTTCTTT; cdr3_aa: CASSQDPGMNTEAFF
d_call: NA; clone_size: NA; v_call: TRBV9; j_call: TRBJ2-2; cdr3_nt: TGTGCCAGCAGCGTAGTAGTGACCCCCGGCGGAGGCACCGGGGAGCTGTTTTTT; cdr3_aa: CASSVVVTPGGGTGELFF
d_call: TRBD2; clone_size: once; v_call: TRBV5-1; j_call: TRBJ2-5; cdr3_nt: TGCGCCAGCAGCATAGCGGGAGCGGGCCAAGAGACCCAGTACTTC; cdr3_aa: CASSIAGAGQETQYF
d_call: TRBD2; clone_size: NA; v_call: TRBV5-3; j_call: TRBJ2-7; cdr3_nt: TGTGCCAGAAGCTTGGCGGGAGGGCCTTGTGAGCAGTACTTC; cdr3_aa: CARSLAGGPCEQYF
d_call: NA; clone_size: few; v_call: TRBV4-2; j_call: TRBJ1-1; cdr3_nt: TGTGCCAGCAGCCAAGCGTGGAGGCCAGTTGAAGCTTTCTTT; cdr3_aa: CASSQAWRPVEAFF
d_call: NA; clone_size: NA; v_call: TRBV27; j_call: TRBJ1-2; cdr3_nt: TGTGCCAGCAGTTTACAGGGTAGCGGTGGCTACACCTTC; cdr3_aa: CASSLQGSGGYTF
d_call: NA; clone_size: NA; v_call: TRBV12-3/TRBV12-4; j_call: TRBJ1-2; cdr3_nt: TGTGCCAGCAGTCGAGACGGACTTTATGGCTACACCTTC; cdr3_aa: CASSRDGLYGYTF
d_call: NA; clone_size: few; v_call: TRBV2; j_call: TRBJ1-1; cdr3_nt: TGTGCCAGCAGTGAACCAGAGAACACTGAAGCTTTCTTT; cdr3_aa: CASSEPENTEAFF
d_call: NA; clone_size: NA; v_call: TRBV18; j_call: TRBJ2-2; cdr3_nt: TGTGCCAGCTCACCCATGACCGGGGAGCTGTTTTTT; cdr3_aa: CASSPMTGELFF
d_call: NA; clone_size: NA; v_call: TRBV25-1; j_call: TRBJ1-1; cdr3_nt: TGTGCCAGCATCTCGGGTGGTGAAGCTTTCTTT; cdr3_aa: CASISGGEAFF
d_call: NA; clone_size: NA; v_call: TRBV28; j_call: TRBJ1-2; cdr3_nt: TGTGCCAGTAAGGGGGTCAACTATGGCTACACCTTC; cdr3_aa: CASKGVNYGYTF
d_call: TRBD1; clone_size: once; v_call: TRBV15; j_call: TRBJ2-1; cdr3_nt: TGTGCCACCAGCACTCGACAGGGGGCCGATGAGCAGTTCTTC; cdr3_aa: CATSTRQGADEQFF
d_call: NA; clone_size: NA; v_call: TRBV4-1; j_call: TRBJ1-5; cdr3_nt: TGCGCCAGCAGCCAGGCTTTTTATAGCAATCAGCCCCAGCATTTT; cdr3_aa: CASSQAFYSNQPQHF
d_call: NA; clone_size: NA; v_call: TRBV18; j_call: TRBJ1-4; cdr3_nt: TGTGCCAGCTCACCTTCCGGAGGCGGTGAAAAACTGTTTTTT; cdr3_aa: CASSPSGGGEKLFF
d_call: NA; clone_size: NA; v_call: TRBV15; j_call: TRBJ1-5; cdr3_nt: TGTGCCACCAGCAGAGATCTTAGGGAGGATCAGCCCCAGCATTTT; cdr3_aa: CATSRDLREDQPQHF
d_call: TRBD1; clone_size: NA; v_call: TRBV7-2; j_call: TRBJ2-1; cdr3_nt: TGTGCCAGCAGCTTGGGACAGACTTCCTACAATGAGCAGTTCTTC; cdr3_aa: CASSLGQTSYNEQFF
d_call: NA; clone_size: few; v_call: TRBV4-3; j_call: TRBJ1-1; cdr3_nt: TGCGCCAGCAGCCAAGGGTACGCAGGGAGGATGAACACTGAAGCTTTCTTT; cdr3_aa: CASSQGYAGRMNTEAFF
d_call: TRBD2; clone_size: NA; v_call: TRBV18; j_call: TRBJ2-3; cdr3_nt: TGTGCCAGCTCACTCGGCGGGAGGGCCAGAGGCACAGATACGCAGTATTTT; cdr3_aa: CASSLGGRARGTDTQYF
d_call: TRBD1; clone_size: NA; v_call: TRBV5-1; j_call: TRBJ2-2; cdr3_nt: TGCGCCAGCAGCTTGTGGACAGGGTCAACCGGGGAGCTGTTTTTT; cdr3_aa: CASSLWTGSTGELFF
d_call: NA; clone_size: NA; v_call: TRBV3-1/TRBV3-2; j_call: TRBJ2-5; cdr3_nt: TGTGCCAGCAGCCCCTTTGGCGGGGTGGAGACCCAGTACTTC; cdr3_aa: CASSPFGGVETQYF
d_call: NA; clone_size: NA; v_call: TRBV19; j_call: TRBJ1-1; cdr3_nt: TGTGCCAGTTCGACAGTCATGAACACTGAAGCTTTCTTT; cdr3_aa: CASSTVMNTEAFF
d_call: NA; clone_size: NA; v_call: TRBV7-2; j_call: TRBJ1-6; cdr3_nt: TGTGCCAGCAGCTTAAGGACAGAGAATTCACCCCTCCACTTT; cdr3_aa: CASSLRTENSPLHF
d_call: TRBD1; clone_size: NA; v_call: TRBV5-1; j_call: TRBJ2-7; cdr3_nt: TGCGCCAGCAGCTTCGACAGGGACGAGCAGTACTTC; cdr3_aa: CASSFDRDEQYF
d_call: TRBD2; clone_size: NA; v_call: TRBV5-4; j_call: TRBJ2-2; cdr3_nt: TGTGCCAGCAGCACCCTAGCGGGGAATACCGGGGAGCTGTTTTTT; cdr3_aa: CASSTLAGNTGELFF
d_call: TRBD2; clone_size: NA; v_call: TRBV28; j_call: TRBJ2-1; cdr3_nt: TGTGCCAGCAGTCCTCTAGCGGGGGGGAGCTCCTACAATGAGCAGTTCTTC; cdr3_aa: CASSPLAGGSSYNEQFF
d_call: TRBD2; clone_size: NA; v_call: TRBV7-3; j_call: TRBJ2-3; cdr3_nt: TGTGCCAGCAGCCCCGGGGCGCGGGGGGCCCAAGATACGCAGTATTTT; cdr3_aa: CASSPGARGAQDTQYF
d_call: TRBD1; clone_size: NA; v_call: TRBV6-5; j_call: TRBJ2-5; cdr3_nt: TGTGCCAGCAGCGACAGGGGGCTGAAGACCCAGTACTTC; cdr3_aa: CASSDRGLKTQYF
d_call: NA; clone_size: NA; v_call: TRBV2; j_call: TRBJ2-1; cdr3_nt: TGTGCCAGCAAATCCCGGACTGGCCTACTTTACAATGAGCAGTTCTTC; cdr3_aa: CASKSRTGLLYNEQFF
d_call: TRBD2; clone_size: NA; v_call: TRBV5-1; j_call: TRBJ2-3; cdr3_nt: TGCGCCAGCAGCCGAGCGGGAGAGGTGAGCACAGATACGCAGTATTTT; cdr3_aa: CASSRAGEVSTDTQYF
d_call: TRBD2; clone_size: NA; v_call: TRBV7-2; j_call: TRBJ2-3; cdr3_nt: TGTGCCAGCAGCCTAACCGGGACTAGTCCCTTTTCAGATACGCAGTATTTT; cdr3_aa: CASSLTGTSPFSDTQYF
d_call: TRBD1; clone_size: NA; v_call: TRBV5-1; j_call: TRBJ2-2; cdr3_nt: TGCGCCAGCAGCGTAGGGACAGCGAACACCGGGGAGCTGTTTTTT; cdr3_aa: CASSVGTANTGELFF
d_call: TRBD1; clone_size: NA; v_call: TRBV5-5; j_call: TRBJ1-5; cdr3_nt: TGTGCCAGCAGCTTGGATGGACAGGGGGAGCAGCCCCAGCATTTT; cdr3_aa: CASSLDGQGEQPQHF
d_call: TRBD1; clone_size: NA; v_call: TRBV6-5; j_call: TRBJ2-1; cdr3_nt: TGTGCCAGCAGTTCCTGGACAGGCTACAATGAGCAGTTCTTC; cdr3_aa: CASSSWTGYNEQFF
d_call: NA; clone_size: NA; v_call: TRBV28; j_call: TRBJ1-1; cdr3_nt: TGTGCCAGCAGTTTAACCCCTCCGGGGTTGAACACTGAAGCTTTCTTT; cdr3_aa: CASSLTPPGLNTEAFF
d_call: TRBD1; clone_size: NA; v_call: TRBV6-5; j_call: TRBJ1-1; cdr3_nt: TGTGCCAGCAGTACGGACAGGGGGCGTTATACTGAAGCTTTCTTT; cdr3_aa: CASSTDRGRYTEAFF
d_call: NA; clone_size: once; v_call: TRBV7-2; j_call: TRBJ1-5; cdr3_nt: TGTGCCAGCAGCTTAGGGGGCTGGCAGCCCCAGCATTTT; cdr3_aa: CASSLGGWQPQHF
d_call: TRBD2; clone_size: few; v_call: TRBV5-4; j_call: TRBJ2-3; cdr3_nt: TGTGCCAGCAGCTTAGCGGGGAGGGGAGATACGCAGTATTTT; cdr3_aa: CASSLAGRGDTQYF
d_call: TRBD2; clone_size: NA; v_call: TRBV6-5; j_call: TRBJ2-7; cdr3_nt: TGTGCCAGCAGGCCGACTAGCGCAGCCGCCTACGAGCAGTACTTC; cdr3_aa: CASRPTSAAAYEQYF
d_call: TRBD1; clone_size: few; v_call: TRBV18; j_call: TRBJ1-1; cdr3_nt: TGTGCCAGCTCACCAAGGGGACAGGGGATGTTTCCTGAAGCTTTCTTT; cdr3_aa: CASSPRGQGMFPEAFF
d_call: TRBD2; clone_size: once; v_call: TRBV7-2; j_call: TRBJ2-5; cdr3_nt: TGTGCCAGCAGCGCCGTGGGAGGGTGGGGAGAGACCCAGTACTTC; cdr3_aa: CASSAVGGWGETQYF
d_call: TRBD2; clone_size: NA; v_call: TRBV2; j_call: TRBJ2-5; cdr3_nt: TGTGCCAGCAGCGCACATAGCGGGATGCAAGAGACCCAGTACTTC; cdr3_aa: CASSAHSGMQETQYF
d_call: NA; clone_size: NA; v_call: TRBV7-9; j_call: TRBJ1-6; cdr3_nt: TGTGCCAGCAGCTTAACCAGGCAGGGGCCCTCCTATAATTCACCCCTCCACTTT; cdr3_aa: CASSLTRQGPSYNSPLHF
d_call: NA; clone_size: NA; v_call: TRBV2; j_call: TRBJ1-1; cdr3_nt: TGTGCCAGCACGGGGGAGGGGGGCACTGAAGCTTTCTTT; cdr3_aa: CASTGEGGTEAFF
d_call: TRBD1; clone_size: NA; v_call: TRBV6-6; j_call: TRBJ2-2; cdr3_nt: TGTGCCATTCAGGGGGCTAACACCGGGGAGCTGTTTTTT; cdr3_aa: CAIQGANTGELFF